The 29 T cell receptor beta chains below were found in one sample sequenced in a study of siplizumab effects on memory and regulatory T cells. Here immunoSEQ multiplex PCR was the method, and the copy in TCRdb shows in-frame clones only, minus some. This repertoire shows 60,000 to 70,000 clones, approximately 89% found once; its top ten account for over 1.5%. The sample was Tregs sorted from blood. These receptors came from a human donor in good health.

This chain uses TRBV7-9 with TRBJ2-1, with no clear D. V lost 1 base, J lost 11 bases, and 24 bases lay in between. CDR1 and CDR2 from the germline V gene are SEHNR and FQNEAQ (reference sequence). The CDR3 has 17 residues. Here the CDR3 reads CASSLGWEGTTRMKQFF. Written as DNA, the CDR3 is TGTGCCAGCAGCTTAGGTTGGGAAGGAACGACCCGAATGAAGCAGTTCTTC. Full variable domain (outside the CDR3, taken from reference TRBV7-9 and TRBJ2-1): DTGVSQNPRHKITKRGQNVTFRCDPISEHNRLYWYRQTLGQGPEFLTYFQNEAQLEKSRLLSDRFSAERPKGSFSTLEIQRTEQGDSAMYLCASSLGWEGTTRMKQFFGPGTRLTVL.

The chain couples TRBV6-6 to TRBJ1-1, with a possible D match to TRBD1 (6 bases). The CDR3 contains 14 residues. Looked up from germline, CDR1 is MNHNY and CDR2 is SVGAGI (reference sequence). The V gene lost 6 bases and the J gene lost 0 bases, with 11 bases spanning the gap. The CDR3 coding sequence is TGTGCCAGCAGATACGGACAGTTGAACACTGAAGCTTTCTTT. This sequence encodes CASRYGQLNTEAFF.

This chain's CDR3 is CASTGYEKLFF. CDR3 in DNA: TGTGCCAGCACTGGGTATGAAAAACTGTTTTTT. J is TRBJ1-4 and V is TRBV6-1; no clear D. Trimming removed 7 bases from V and 6 bases from J, with 6 bases in between. The CDR3 spans 11 residues. Germline CDR1 reads MNHNS; CDR2 reads SASEGT.

The chain combines TRBV5-4 with TRBJ1-4, with D possibly matching TRBD1 (6 bases). The CDR3 runs to 18 residues. Germline V gene data show CDR1 as SGHNT and CDR2 as YYREEE (reference sequence). V lost 2 bases, J lost 0 bases, and 17 bases lay in between. The DNA for the CDR3 is TGTGCCAGCAGCTTATCCCCAGGGGTGGGCGCAACTAATGAAAAACTGTTTTTT. This translates into CASSLSPGVGATNEKLFF.

The V call is TRBV27, the J call TRBJ1-1; D is undetermined. CDR1 and CDR2 from the germline V gene are MNHEY and SMNVEV (reference sequence). There are 15 residues in the CDR3. Trimming took off 0 bases at V and 1 base at J, with 9 bases between the two ends. The CDR3 is CASSLSRFSNTEAFF. The CDR3 DNA sequence: TGTGCCAGCAGTTTATCCAGATTTTCGAACACTGAAGCTTTCTTT.

The rearrangement links TRBV6-1 to TRBJ2-7; 7 bases line up with TRBD2. From germline, CDR1 is MNHNS and CDR2 SASEGT. Losses at the gene ends were 7 bases for V and 0 bases for J; bases not matched to a gene: 9. This CDR3 contains 15 residues. The CDR3 reads CASMGRETSSYEQYF. CDR3 sequence (DNA): TGTGCCAGCATGGGGCGGGAGACGAGCTCCTACGAGCAGTACTTC.

The V gene is TRBV20-1, the J gene TRBJ2-5; 10 nucleotides line up with TRBD1. Looked up from germline, CDR1 is DFQATT and CDR2 is SNEGSKA (reference sequence). The CDR3 length is 11 residues. The CDR3 nucleotides read TGCAGACATCCGGGACAGGGGATTTTGTACTTC. This sequence encodes CRHPGQGILYF.

The chain links TRBV5-1 to TRBJ2-7; TRBD1 matches 7 bases. The CDR3 contains 14 residues. CDR1 and CDR2 from the germline V gene are SGHRS and YFSETQ. The V gene end was trimmed by 4 bases and the J gene end by 0 bases; junction bases not matched to a gene: 4. The CDR3 loop reads CASSPHRGSYEQYF. The CDR3 coding sequence is TGCGCCAGCAGCCCGCACAGGGGCTCCTACGAGCAGTACTTC.

V gene TRBV30 combines with J gene TRBJ1-2; D not certain. V lost 0 bases, J lost 5 bases, and 10 bases lay in between. The CDR3 contains 13 residues. CDR1 and CDR2 (germline): GTSNPN, SVGIG (reference sequence). This CDR3 reads CAWSVARRYGYTF. The CDR3 region has the DNA TGTGCCTGGAGTGTAGCCAGAAGGTATGGCTACACCTTC.

This clone was detected only once. This sequence joins TRBV7-9 and TRBJ1-1; D is perhaps TRBD1 (6 bases). Germline V gives CDR1 SEHNR, CDR2 FQNEAQ (reference sequence). The CDR3 runs 15 residues. Between the trimmed V and J ends, which lost 4 bases and 0 bases, there was a span of 12 bases. For the CDR3, the DNA is TGTGCCAGCAGCTCGGTAACAGGGCTGAACACTGAAGCTTTCTTT. Translated: CASSSVTGLNTEAFF.

This chain uses TRBV19 with TRBJ2-5; a weak D match, TRBD1 (6 bases). Germline values: CDR1 LNHDA, CDR2 SQIVND (reference sequence). The CDR3 extends over 13 amino acids. V shed 5 bases and J shed 5 bases, with 12 bases lying between them. In nucleotides, the CDR3 is TGTGCCAGTAGTCTGCAGGGGCGGGAGACCCAGTACTTC. Amino acid sequence: CASSLQGRETQYF.

The CDR3 DNA reads TGCGCCAGCAGCCAAGTGGCGGGCAGGCAGGCTTTCTTT. Encoded protein: CASSQVAGRQAFF. The chain links TRBV4-3 to TRBJ1-1; D call uncertain. Germline V gives CDR1 LGHNA, CDR2 YSLEER. Trimming took off 1 base at V and 11 bases at J, with 14 bases between the two ends. The CDR3 length is 13 residues.

This sequence joins TRBV11-2 and TRBJ2-1; D unclear. V gave up 3 bases and J gave up 0 bases, with 9 bases separating them. The CDR3 consists of 15 residues. Germline V gives CDR1 SGHAT, CDR2 FQNNGV. CDR3 DNA sequence: TGTGCCAGCAGCTTTGACTTTATCTCCTACAATGAGCAGTTCTTC. This translates into CASSFDFISYNEQFF.

The chain links TRBV6-4 to TRBJ2-1; a weak D match, TRBD1 (5 bases). Germline V gives CDR1 MRHNA, CDR2 SNTAGT. V dropped 5 bases and J dropped 2 bases, with 16 bases sitting between them. The CDR3 has 16 amino acids. CDR3 DNA sequence: TGTGCCAGCAGTCTCGAAGGGGTCCTCGCCTACAATGAGCAGTTCTTC. Translating gives CASSLEGVLAYNEQFF.

The chain links TRBV9 to TRBJ2-7, with D unresolved. Trimming stripped 3 bases from V and 0 bases from J, with 10 bases between. The CDR3 length is 14 residues. CDR1 is SGDLS and CDR2 is YYNGEE in the germline V gene. CDR3 loop: CASSAGQSSYEQYF. The CDR3 DNA reads TGTGCCAGCAGCGCAGGCCAGAGCTCCTACGAGCAGTACTTC.

The V and J genes are TRBV5-1 and TRBJ2-5; 7 bases are a match to TRBD2. There are 15 residues in the CDR3. Germline V gene data show CDR1 as SGHRS and CDR2 as YFSETQ. The V gene end was trimmed by 2 bases and the J gene end by 3 bases; junction bases not matched to a gene: 7. The CDR3 region is CASSLGGRVEETQYF. The CDR3, as DNA: TGCGCCAGCAGCTTAGGCGGGAGAGTCGAAGAGACCCAGTACTTC.

The V and J genes are TRBV4-1 and TRBJ1-2, with D possibly being TRBD1 (5 bases). CDR1 is MGHRA, CDR2 YSYEKL, per germline. The germline V and J ends were trimmed by 2 bases and 7 bases, with 11 bases remaining between them. This CDR3 is built from 13 residues. The CDR3 nucleotides read TGCGCCAGCAGCCAACCCATGAGGGGTGGCTACACCTTC. Translation: CASSQPMRGGYTF.

The chain couples TRBV5-1 to TRBJ1-1; 7 nucleotides match TRBD1. V lost 4 bases, J lost 1 base, and 4 bases stayed unmatched. Germline loops: CDR1 SGHRS, CDR2 YFSETQ. The CDR3 extends over 14 amino acids. The CDR3 DNA sequence: TGCGCCAGCAGCCCCGGGACAGCGAACACTGAAGCTTTCTTT. Its protein product is CASSPGTANTEAFF. Complete variable domain (other parts from reference TRBV5-1 and TRBJ1-1): KAGVTQTPRYLIKTRGQQVTLSCSPISGHRSVSWYQQTPGQGLQFLFEYFSETQRNKGNFPGRFSGRQFSNSRSEMNVSTLELGDSALYLCASSPGTANTEAFFGQGTRLTVV.

This clone appeared a single time. The V and J genes are TRBV19 and TRBJ1-2; D gene ambiguous. Germline V gene sequence: CDR1 LNHDA, CDR2 SQIVND (reference sequence). The CDR3 runs 13 residues. V was clipped by 4 bases and J by 2 bases, with 8 bases between them. CDR3 bases: TGTGCCAGTAGTAGGGGAGGGAACTATGGCTACACCTTC. Protein product: CASSRGGNYGYTF.

The V gene is TRBV28, the J gene TRBJ2-7; 7 nucleotides match TRBD1. The CDR3 contains 14 residues. CDR1 and CDR2 (germline): MDHEN, SYDVKM. Unmatched junction bases numbered 8, after V lost 2 bases and J lost 7 bases. The CDR3 bases are TGTGCCAGCAGTTTAAACAGGGGCGTGGGGGAGCAGTACTTC. This gives the protein CASSLNRGVGEQYF.

The chain recombines TRBV7-3 with TRBJ2-2; 8 nucleotides line up with TRBD2. The germline V gene has CDR1 SGHTA and CDR2 FQGTGA. The CDR3 totals 15 residues. After removal of 5 bases from V and 4 bases from J, the junction contained 6 bases not matched to a gene. CDR3: CASSPAGVGTGELFF. The CDR3 DNA reads as TGTGCCAGCAGCCCAGCGGGAGTTGGCACCGGGGAGCTGTTTTTT.

The CDR3 sequence is CASSLPPGHQAGANVLTF. CDR3 in DNA: TGTGCCAGCAGCTTGCCCCCGGGCCACCAAGCCGGGGCCAACGTCCTGACTTTC. The chain combines TRBV5-4 with TRBJ2-6, with unresolved D. V lost 1 base and J lost 4, with 18 bases in between. The CDR3 loop spans 18 amino acids. Germline loops: CDR1 SGHNT, CDR2 YYREEE (reference sequence).

Worth noting for this clone: The same CDR3 arises from other DNA sequences in this sample as well. The rearrangement links TRBV5-1 to TRBJ2-5; no clear D. CDR1 is SGHRS and CDR2 is YFSETQ in the germline V gene. V was trimmed by 0 bases and J by 4 bases, leaving 4 bases between them. CDR3 length: 12 residues. CDR3 DNA: TGCGCCAGCAGCTTGGTTGGAGAGACCCAGTACTTC. This translates into CASSLVGETQYF. Combining the CDR3 with reference TRBV5-1 and TRBJ2-5 gives the whole variable domain KAGVTQTPRYLIKTRGQQVTLSCSPISGHRSVSWYQQTPGQGLQFLFEYFSETQRNKGNFPGRFSGRQFSNSRSEMNVSTLELGDSALYLCASSLVGETQYFGPGTRLLVL.

The chain carries TRBV7-9 and TRBJ2-5; TRBD1 aligns across 8 bases. CDR3 length: 17 residues. Germline values: CDR1 SEHNR, CDR2 FQNEAQ (reference sequence). The trim removed 3 bases at V and 5 bases at J, leaving 14 bases unmatched. DNA of the CDR3: TGTGCCAGCAGCTTTCCTGGACAGGGTGGGCTTGAGGAGACCCAGTACTTC. This codes for CASSFPGQGGLEETQYF. Variable domain in full (rest from reference TRBV7-9 and TRBJ2-5): DTGVSQNPRHKITKRGQNVTFRCDPISEHNRLYWYRQTLGQGPEFLTYFQNEAQLEKSRLLSDRFSAERPKGSFSTLEIQRTEQGDSAMYLCASSFPGQGGLEETQYFGPGTRLLVL.

The chain combines TRBV12-5 with TRBJ1-1; D unclear. Trimming cost V 6 bases and J 2 bases, with 16 bases left between them. The CDR3 has 15 residues. From germline, CDR1 is LGHNT and CDR2 FRNRAP. CDR3 protein: CASGRRAEINTEAFF. As DNA, the CDR3 is TGTGCTAGTGGCCGAAGGGCCGAGATTAACACTGAAGCTTTCTTT.

CDR3 region: CASRGTRTAFF. CDR3 nucleotide sequence: TGTGCCAGCAGGGGCACCCGAACAGCTTTCTTT. The chain recombines TRBV6-1 with TRBJ1-1; D not certain. Trimming took 6 bases from V and 10 from J, leaving 12 bases between them. CDR3 size: 11 residues. In germline, CDR1 is MNHNS, CDR2 SASEGT.

This clone was seen only a few times. J is TRBJ1-1 and V is TRBV20-1; D remains unclear. This CDR3 contains 11 residues. V was cut by 3 bases and J by 4 bases, with 6 bases left in between. The germline CDR1 and CDR2 sequences are DFQATT and SNEGSKA (reference sequence). CDR3 coding DNA: TGCAGTGCTAGCCAAATCACTGAAGCTTTCTTT. Translation: CSASQITEAFF.

The rearrangement uses TRBV27 and TRBJ2-1, with D hard to call. The germline V gene has CDR1 MNHEY and CDR2 SMNVEV (reference sequence). The V end lost 4 bases, the J end lost 9 bases, and 16 bases lay between the germline ends. CDR3 length: 14 residues. CDR3 coding DNA: TGTGCCAGCAGTTCCCGAAGGGCCGGCGGTGAGCAGTTCTTC. Amino acids: CASSSRRAGGEQFF.

This clone was detected only a few times. The chain has TRBV5-6 and TRBJ2-6, with TRBD1 matching over 9 bases. The CDR3 runs to 16 residues. Germline CDR1 and CDR2: SGHDT and YYEEEE. J was trimmed by 0 bases and V by 6 bases; bases with no gene match: 4. CDR3 DNA sequence: TGTGCCAGCACAGGGACAGGGAGCTCTGGGGCCAACGTCCTGACTTTC. This sequence encodes CASTGTGSSGANVLTF.